Following are 25 T cell receptor beta chains from one sample sequenced in a study of cytomegalovirus exposure and HLA in healthy donors. PCR used 60 Vbeta primers and 13 Jbeta primers. The repertoire was sequenced with immunoSEQ multiplex PCR; TCRdb's copy has only in-frame clones and lacks some. The listing records just over 150,000 clones. Sequenced: PBMCs. The source of these receptors is a woman aged 55 to 70 in good health and CMV-seronegative.

The chain couples TRBV2 to TRBJ2-7, with D maybe TRBD2 (6 bases). The length of the CDR3 is 14 residues. The ends were cut back, 2 bases at V and 6 bases at J, with 14 bases in the middle. CDR1 is SNHLY, CDR2 FYNNEI, per germline. The CDR3 region is CASSERTKESEQYF. The CDR3 DNA is TGTGCCAGCAGTGAAAGGACTAAAGAAAGCGAGCAGTACTTC.

The V call is TRBV4-1, the J call TRBJ2-2, with 15 bases lining up with TRBD2. The CDR3 length is 16 residues. CDR1 and CDR2 from the germline V gene are MGHRA and YSYEKL. V trimming: 5 bases; J trimming: 7 bases; junction bases outside the gene matches: 5. CDR3 in DNA: TGCGCCAGCAGCTCGGGACTAGCGGGAGGTGACGGGGAGCTGTTTTTT. Translated, it gives CASSSGLAGGDGELFF.

The chain uses TRBV30 and TRBJ2-1, with D tentatively TRBD2 (6 bases). This CDR3 comprises 13 residues. Germline V gene lookup returns CDR1 GTSNPN and CDR2 SVGIG (reference sequence). Trimming took 3 bases from V and 2 from J, leaving 8 bases between them. The CDR3 region is CAWREGPYNEQFF. The CDR3 nucleotides read TGTGCCTGGAGGGAGGGACCCTACAATGAGCAGTTCTTC.

V and J are TRBV2 and TRBJ1-1; 7 bases agree with TRBD1. V dropped 5 bases and J dropped 6; count of bases not matched to a gene: 12. CDR1 and CDR2 from the germline V gene are SNHLY and FYNNEI. This CDR3 spans 15 amino acids. CDR3 residues: CASSPTGERAAEAFF. CDR3 coding DNA: TGTGCCAGCAGTCCCACAGGGGAGAGGGCCGCTGAAGCTTTCTTT.

This chain connects TRBV12-5 to TRBJ2-7; 7 positions agree with TRBD2. This CDR3 has 15 amino acids. Per the germline V gene, CDR1 is LGHNT and CDR2 is FRNRAP. The trim removed 1 base at V and 2 bases at J, leaving 5 bases unmatched. The CDR3 spells CASGLGGRGAYEQYF. CDR3 sequence (DNA): TGTGCTAGTGGTTTGGGGGGCCGGGGGGCCTACGAGCAGTACTTC.

J is TRBJ2-2 and V is TRBV19; 8 bases fit TRBD1. The CDR3 sequence is 15 residues long. V lost 4 bases and J lost 4; bases outside the gene matches: 5. From germline, CDR1 is LNHDA and CDR2 SQIVND (reference sequence). CDR3 amino acids: CASSTGQGVTGELFF. The CDR3 region has the DNA TGTGCCAGTAGTACAGGACAGGGCGTCACCGGGGAGCTGTTTTTT.

The chain recombines TRBV13 with TRBJ2-7; 9 bases are a match to TRBD2. The trim removed 5 bases at V and 3 bases at J, leaving 5 bases unmatched. Germline values: CDR1 PRHDT, CDR2 FYEKMQ (reference sequence). The CDR3 contains 14 residues. The CDR3 region is CASSDLSGSYEQYF. The CDR3 nucleotides are TGTGCCAGCAGCGACCTTAGCGGGAGCTACGAGCAGTACTTC.

The rearrangement joins TRBV28 to TRBJ1-2, with D tentatively TRBD1 (5 bases). CDR3 length equals 11 residues. Germline V gene sequence: CDR1 MDHEN, CDR2 SYDVKM. V lost 8 bases and J lost 7, with 11 bases in between. This chain's CDR3 is CASAYQGGYTF. CDR3 coding DNA: TGTGCCAGCGCCTATCAGGGTGGCTACACCTTC.

V and J are TRBV4-2 and TRBJ1-6; tentative D call: TRBD1 (6 bases). The length of the CDR3 is 14 residues. Trimming removed 0 bases from V and 10 bases from J, with 10 bases in between. In germline, CDR1 is LGHNA, CDR2 YNFKEQ. The DNA of the CDR3 is TGTGCCAGCAGCCAAGAAACAGGGAACTCACCCCTCCACTTT. Amino acid sequence: CASSQETGNSPLHF.

The rearrangement uses TRBV27 and TRBJ1-1; D may be TRBD1 (6 bases). The CDR3 covers 14 residues. V was clipped by 3 bases and J by 4 bases, with 12 bases between them. CDR1 MNHEY and CDR2 SMNVEV come from the germline V gene (reference sequence). CDR3 sequence reads: CASSLGGALTEAFF. CDR3 bases: TGTGCCAGCAGTTTGGGGGGGGCGCTCACTGAAGCTTTCTTT.

The V gene is TRBV12-5, the J gene TRBJ2-7; D is possibly TRBD2 (7 bases). CDR1 LGHNT and CDR2 FRNRAP come from the germline V gene. CDR3 length: 12 residues. Trimming stripped 3 bases from V and 6 bases from J, with 9 bases between. The CDR3: CASGLGGGEQYF. The CDR3 nucleotides are TGTGCTAGTGGTTTAGGGGGGGGCGAGCAGTACTTC.

The chain combines TRBV5-1 with TRBJ1-1; D is unclear. In germline, CDR1 is SGHRS, CDR2 YFSETQ. V was cut by 0 bases and J by 2 bases, with 14 bases left in between. This CDR3 comprises 16 residues. CDR3 DNA: TGCGCCAGCAGCTTGGTGGTCGGCGGCATCAACACTGAAGCTTTCTTT. Protein: CASSLVVGGINTEAFF.

This chain joins TRBV19 and TRBJ1-4; D might be TRBD1 (5 bases). This CDR3 contains 16 residues. With 3 bases removed from V and 8 bases from J, the gap between germline ends came to 19 bases. Germline assignment: CDR1 LNHDA and CDR2 SQIVND (reference sequence). In DNA, the CDR3 is TGTGCCAGTAGTATCGCGCCGGGCCTCGGGGGGGAAAAACTGTTTTTT. This sequence encodes CASSIAPGLGGEKLFF.

The DNA of the CDR3 is TGTGCCAGCAGCTTAGTCCTCGGGAATAGAGACTACGAGCAGTACTTC. Protein sequence: CASSLVLGNRDYEQYF. The chain carries TRBV7-9 and TRBJ2-7; TRBD2 might be the D (5 bases). CDR1 and CDR2 (germline): SEHNR, FQNEAQ (reference sequence). The CDR3 is 16 amino acids. V lost 1 base and J lost 3, with 16 bases in between.

V usage is TRBV5-1 and J usage is TRBJ2-1; D is possibly TRBD2 (6 bases). Deletions cut 4 bases from V and 6 bases from J, with 17 bases between. Germline CDR1 and CDR2: SGHRS and YFSETQ. CDR3 length: 15 residues. The CDR3 loop reads CASSPGGGRVNEQFF. Here the CDR3 DNA reads TGCGCCAGCAGCCCCGGGGGTGGTCGGGTCAATGAGCAGTTCTTC.

This chain connects TRBV10-2 to TRBJ2-6; D unclear. V dropped 7 bases and J dropped 0 bases, with 10 bases sitting between them. Looked up from germline, CDR1 is WSHSY and CDR2 is SAAADI. The length of the CDR3 is 15 residues. The CDR3 here is CASTDPSSGANVLTF. The CDR3 region has the DNA TGCGCCAGCACTGATCCCAGCTCTGGGGCCAACGTCCTGACTTTC.

The chain is built from TRBV7-2 and TRBJ1-2; TRBD1 matches at 7 bases. Per the germline V gene, CDR1 is SGHTA and CDR2 is FQGNSA. The trim removed 5 bases at V and 2 bases at J, leaving 11 bases unmatched. CDR3 length equals 16 residues. CDR3 loop: CASSLFMSGGNYGYTF. The DNA of the CDR3 is TGTGCCAGCAGCCTATTTATGTCAGGGGGGAACTATGGCTACACCTTC.

For the CDR3, the DNA is TGTGCCAGCAGCGTAGGGACTAGCGGGAGGACATGGAATGAGCAGTTCTTC. It encodes CASSVGTSGRTWNEQFF. The J gene is TRBJ2-1, the V gene TRBV9; 14 positions agree with TRBD2. Germline lookup yields CDR1 SGDLS and CDR2 YYNGEE. V lost 0 bases and J lost 7; bases outside the gene matches: 6. This CDR3 has 17 residues.

The J gene is TRBJ2-4, the V gene TRBV6-1, with 10 nucleotides matching TRBD1. Trimming cost V 3 bases and J 0 bases; bases outside gene matches: 2. There are 16 residues in the CDR3. Germline CDR1 MNHNS, CDR2 SASEGT. The CDR3 sequence is CASSDRDRGAKNIQYF. CDR3 nucleotides: TGTGCCAGCAGTGACCGGGACAGGGGAGCCAAAAACATTCAGTACTTC.

V and J are TRBV2 and TRBJ2-1; TRBD2 agrees at 8 bases. Germline CDR1 and CDR2: SNHLY and FYNNEI. J gave up 4 bases and V 5 bases, and 7 bases lay outside the gene matches. The CDR3 totals 15 residues. CDR3 amino acids: CASSSTGTRYNEQFF. The CDR3 DNA follows: TGTGCCAGCAGTTCGACCGGGACTAGATACAATGAGCAGTTCTTC.

V gene TRBV9 combines with J gene TRBJ2-5; TRBD2 agrees at 9 bases. From germline, CDR1 is SGDLS and CDR2 YYNGEE. V gave up 3 bases and J gave up 2 bases; unmatched junction bases: 8. CDR3 length equals 16 residues. The CDR3, as DNA: TGTGCCAGCAGCGCCAGTAGCGGGAGTTTTCAAGAGACCCAGTACTTC. Its protein is CASSASSGSFQETQYF.

The chain recombines TRBV7-6 with TRBJ2-5; 13 bases are a match to TRBD2. Germline lookup yields CDR1 SGHVS and CDR2 FNYEAQ. Germline trimming cut 5 bases from V and 2 bases from J; bases unmatched to any gene: 8. CDR3 length: 17 amino acids. DNA of the CDR3: TGTGCCAGCAGCCTCTGGACTAGCGGGAGAGGACAAGAGACCCAGTACTTC. Residues: CASSLWTSGRGQETQYF.

The chain recombines TRBV2 with TRBJ2-5, with D unresolved. Germline loops: CDR1 SNHLY, CDR2 FYNNEI. The CDR3 consists of 13 residues. V gave up 7 bases and J gave up 0 bases, with 9 bases separating them. The CDR3 is CASKYFYQETQYF. DNA of the CDR3: TGTGCCAGCAAGTACTTCTACCAAGAGACCCAGTACTTC.

This rearrangement joins TRBV6-6 to TRBJ2-7, with D unclear. This CDR3 is built from 16 residues. Trimming shortened V by 0 bases and J by 0 bases, and 12 bases separated the two germline ends. The germline CDR1 and CDR2 sequences are MNHNY and SVGAGI (reference sequence). The CDR3 here is CASSYSKSQSSYEQYF. The DNA of the CDR3 is TGTGCCAGCAGTTACTCGAAATCACAGTCCTCCTACGAGCAGTACTTC.

V usage is TRBV15 and J usage is TRBJ2-7; TRBD2 matches at 8 bases. Germline CDR1 is LNHNV and CDR2 is YYDKDF (reference sequence). J lost 7 bases, V lost 4 bases, and 15 bases had no gene match. The CDR3 is made up of 16 amino acids. In DNA form, the CDR3 reads TGTGCCACCAGCACCAAGGTCACTAGCGGCACTCCGGAGCAGTACTTC. This encodes CATSTKVTSGTPEQYF.